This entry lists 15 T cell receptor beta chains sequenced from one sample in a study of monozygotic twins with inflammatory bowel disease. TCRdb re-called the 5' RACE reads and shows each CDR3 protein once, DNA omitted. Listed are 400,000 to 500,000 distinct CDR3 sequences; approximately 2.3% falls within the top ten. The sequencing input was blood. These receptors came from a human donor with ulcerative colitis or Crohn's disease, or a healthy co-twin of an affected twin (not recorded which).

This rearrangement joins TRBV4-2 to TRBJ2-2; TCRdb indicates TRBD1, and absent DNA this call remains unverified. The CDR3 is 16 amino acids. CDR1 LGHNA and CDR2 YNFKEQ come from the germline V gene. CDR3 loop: CASSQDMGENTGELFF.

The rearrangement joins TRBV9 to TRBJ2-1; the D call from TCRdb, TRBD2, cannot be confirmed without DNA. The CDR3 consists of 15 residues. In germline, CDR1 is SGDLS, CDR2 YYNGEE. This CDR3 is CASSAGTTTYNEQFF.

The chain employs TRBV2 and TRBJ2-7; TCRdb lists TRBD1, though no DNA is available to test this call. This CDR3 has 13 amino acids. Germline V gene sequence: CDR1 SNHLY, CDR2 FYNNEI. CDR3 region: CASRVQAPYEQYF.

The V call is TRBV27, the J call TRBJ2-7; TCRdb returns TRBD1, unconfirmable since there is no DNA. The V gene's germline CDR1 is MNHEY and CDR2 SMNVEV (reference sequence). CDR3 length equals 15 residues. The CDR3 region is CASSFGDSRSYEQYF.

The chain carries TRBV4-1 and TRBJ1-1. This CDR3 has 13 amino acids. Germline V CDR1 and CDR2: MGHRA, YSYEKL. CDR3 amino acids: CASSQVLHAEAFF.

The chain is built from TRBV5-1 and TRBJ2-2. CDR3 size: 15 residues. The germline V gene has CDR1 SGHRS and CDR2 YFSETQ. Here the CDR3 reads CASSPREEYTGEPFF.

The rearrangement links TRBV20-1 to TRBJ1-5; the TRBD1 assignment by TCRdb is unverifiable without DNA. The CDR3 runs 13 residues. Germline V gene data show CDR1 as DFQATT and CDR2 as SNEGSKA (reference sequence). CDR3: CSIGTGRNQPQHF.

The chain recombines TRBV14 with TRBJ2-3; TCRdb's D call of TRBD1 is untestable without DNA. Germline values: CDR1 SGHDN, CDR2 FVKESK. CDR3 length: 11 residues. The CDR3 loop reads CASSYRDTQYF.

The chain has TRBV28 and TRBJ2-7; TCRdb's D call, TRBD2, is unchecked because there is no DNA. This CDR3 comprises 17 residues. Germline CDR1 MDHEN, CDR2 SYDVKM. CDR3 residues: CASGVKEVAGVFYEQYF.

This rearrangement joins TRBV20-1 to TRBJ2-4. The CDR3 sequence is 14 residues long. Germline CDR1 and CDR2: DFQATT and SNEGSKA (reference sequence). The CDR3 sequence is CSASSGLAKNIQYF.

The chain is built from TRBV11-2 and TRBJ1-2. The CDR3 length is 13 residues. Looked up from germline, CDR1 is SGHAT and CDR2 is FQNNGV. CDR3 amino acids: CASSLTRFQGYTF.

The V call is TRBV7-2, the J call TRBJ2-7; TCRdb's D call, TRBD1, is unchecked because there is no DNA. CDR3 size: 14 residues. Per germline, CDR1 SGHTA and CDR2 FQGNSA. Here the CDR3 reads CASSFRGTWGEQYF. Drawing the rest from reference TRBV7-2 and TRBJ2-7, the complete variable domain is GAGVSQSPSNKVTEKGKDVELRCDPISGHTALYWYRQSLGQGLEFLIYFQGNSAPDKSGLPSDRFSAERTGGSVSTLTIQRTQQEDSAVYLCASSFRGTWGEQYFGPGTRLTVT.

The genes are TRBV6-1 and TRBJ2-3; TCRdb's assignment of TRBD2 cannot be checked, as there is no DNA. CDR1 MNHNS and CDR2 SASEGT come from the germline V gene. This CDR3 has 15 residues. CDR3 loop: CASSLSGGDSDTQYF.

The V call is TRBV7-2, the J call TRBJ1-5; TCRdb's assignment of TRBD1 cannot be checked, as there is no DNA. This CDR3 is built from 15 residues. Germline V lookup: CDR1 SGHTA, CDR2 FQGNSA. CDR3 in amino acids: CASSPSQQGSQPQHF.

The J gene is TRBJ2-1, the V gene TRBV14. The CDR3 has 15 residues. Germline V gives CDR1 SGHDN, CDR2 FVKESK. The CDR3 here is CASSQEAKHYNEQFF.